This T cell receptor (beta chain) was sequenced in a study of tumor-infiltrating lymphocytes in primary liver carcinoma. The input was about 500 ng total RNA; TCR beta cDNA was made from it with a constant-region primer. Three nested multiplex PCR rounds, a slightly modified ARM-PCR, produced the libraries for TCR beta. TRBV1-TRBV30 forward primers and a C-beta reverse primer were used in the first two PCR rounds, which each ran for around 10 cycles. TCRdb itself ran the multiplex PCR reads through MiXCR, one entry per CDR3 protein. The sample includes approximately 300,000 distinct CDR3 sequences, 55% to 65% of them seen just once. Germline loops: CDR1 MNHEY, CDR2 SVGEGT. This CDR3 region has 14 residues. The ends were cut back, 10 bases at V and 2 bases at J, with 16 bases in the middle. Blood RNA was derived from unsorted whole blood, and germline DNA was extracted too.

The clonotype was recovered from a man between 40 and 49 years old with primary liver carcinoma and hepatitis B virus infection. The sequencing sample was made of peripheral blood. The chain couples TRBV6-2 or TRBV6-3 to TRBJ2-3; D gene uncertain. CDR3 nucleotides: TGTGCCAACAATTACACAGACTCCACAGATACGCAGTATTTT. Translating it yields CANNYTDSTDTQYF.